The TCR beta chain under discussion was sequenced for a study of T-cell reconstitution after alpha-beta-depleted transplantation in children. J was trimmed by 3 bases and V by 4 bases; bases with no gene match: 3. The CDR3 totals 14 residues. Germline loops: CDR1 SGHRS, CDR2 YFSETQ. Researchers prepared the TCRbeta library using unique molecular identifiers, the study reports. Each CDR3 protein is one row after TCRdb ran MiXCR on the PCR reads. The sample has almost 600,000 distinct CDR3 sequences, around 27% seen once. Here the sequenced sample was PBMCs, taken before TCRalphabeta/CD19-depleted stem cell transplant. This TCR came from a boy younger than two with Wiskott-Aldrich syndrome, due to receive a stem cell transplant. The J gene is TRBJ1-3, the V gene TRBV5-1; 8 bases map to TRBD1. DNA for the CDR3: TGCGCCAGCAGCCTGACAGGGGTTGGAAACACCATATATTTT. This encodes CASSLTGVGNTIYF.